The 23 T cell receptor beta chains in this list originate from one sample, sequenced in a study of T cell clonality in common variable immunodeficiency. Clones were sequenced by immunoSEQ multiplex PCR, and TCRdb holds only the in-frame ones, with some missing. In total the sample includes 55,000 or so clones, none of them seen once. Material for sequencing was peripheral blood mononuclear cells. The receptors were sampled from a person between 18 and 70 years old in good health.

This clone was observed at least ten times. The DNA ends 3 residues before the CDR3 does, and the rest of the CDR3 is filled in from the germline J gene. The V gene is TRBV7-9, the J gene TRBJ1-3; TRBD1 is a possible D gene (6 bases). The CDR3 sequence is 15 residues long. CDR1 and CDR2 from the germline V gene are SEHNR and FQNEAQ (reference sequence). The germline V and J ends were trimmed by 4 bases and 6 bases, with 16 bases remaining between them. The CDR3 reads CASSSGAGQKNTIYF. CDR3 DNA (partial): TGTGCCAGCAGCTCCGGCGCGGGACAAAAAAACACC.

This clone was observed many times. CDR3 DNA, as far as it was read: TGCGCCAGCAGCCCGGGGAACACTGAA. Residues: CASSPGNTE. From start to end, the CDR3 is CASSPGNTEAFF. This rearrangement joins TRBV5-1 to TRBJ1-1, with D unresolved. The read comes to an end 3 residues before the CDR3 does, leaving the germline J gene to fill in the end. Germline CDR1 is SGHRS and CDR2 is YFSETQ. With 4 bases removed from V and 1 base from J, the gap between germline ends came to 5 bases. CDR3 length: 12 amino acids.

This clone was counted between two and nine times. The likely explanation is a read error, given a far larger clone one base away. The read gets to within 3 residues of the CDR3 end, and the germline J gene fills in the rest. V usage is TRBV6-1 and J usage is TRBJ2-3; tentative D call: TRBD2 (5 bases). Germline CDR1 is MNHNS and CDR2 is SASEGT. CDR3 length: 15 amino acids. The CDR3 region is CVSSVSGISTDTQYF. The CDR3 DNA, read in part, is TGTGTCAGCAGTGTAAGCGGAATAAGCACAGATACG.

At least ten counts were recorded for this clone. The read ends 3 residues before the CDR3 terminus; that terminus is restored from the germline J gene. This chain joins TRBV29-1 and TRBJ2-6; 9 bases line up with TRBD1. Germline CDR1 is SQVTM and CDR2 is ANQGSEA. There are 15 residues in the CDR3. V shed 8 bases and J 1 base; nucleotides not matched to a gene: 6. The CDR3 DNA, read in part, is TGCAGCACCAGGACAGGGGCGTCTGGGGCCAACGTC. As protein: CSTRTGASGANV. The whole CDR3 sequence is CSTRTGASGANVLTF. The full variable domain, with the rest looked up from reference TRBV29-1 and TRBJ2-6, is SAVISQKPSRDICQRGTSLTIQCQVDSQVTMMFWYRQQPGQSLTLIATANQGSEATYESGFVIDKFPISRPNLTFSTLTVSNMSPEDSSIYLCSTRTGASGANVLTFGAGSRLTVL.

This clone was observed at least ten times. The read stops 3 residues short of the end of the CDR3; the missing end is completed from the germline J gene. The chain is built from TRBV20-1 and TRBJ1-2; 8 bases align to TRBD1. Germline lookup yields CDR1 DFQATT and CDR2 SNEGSKA (reference sequence). The CDR3 spans 12 residues. V lost 5 bases to trimming and J lost 6 bases; unmatched junction nucleotides: 5. Partial CDR3 DNA: TGCAGTGCTGGACAGGGAAAAGATGGC. Protein sequence: CSAGQGKDG. In full, the CDR3 is CSAGQGKDGYTF.

About this clone itself: A clone one base away is much larger, so this may be a read error. The DNA ends 3 residues before the CDR3 does, and the rest of the CDR3 is filled in from the germline J gene. The rearrangement links TRBV7-3 to TRBJ1-5; D gene unclear. Germline CDR1 SGHTA, CDR2 FQGTGA. The V gene lost 3 bases and the J gene lost 5 bases, with 8 bases spanning the gap. The CDR3 is 13 amino acids. The CDR3 sequence: CASSFSLDQPQHF. The sequenced part of the CDR3 DNA is TGTGCCAGCAGCTTCTCCTTAGATCAGCCC.

This clone has at least ten counts. The read terminates 3 residues before the CDR3 end, so the remaining end is supplied by the germline J gene. The genes are TRBV29-1 and TRBJ2-5; TRBD1 might be the D (5 bases). The CDR3 contains 13 residues. Germline assignment: CDR1 SQVTM and CDR2 ANQGSEA. Trimming cost V 7 bases and J 1 base, with 13 bases left between them. The CDR3 here is CSAAKGVQETQYF. The DNA read from the CDR3 is TGCAGCGCCGCGAAAGGGGTCCAAGAGACC.

About this clone itself: The CDR3 end is not reached by the read, which stops 3 residues before it; the germline J gene fills it in. The chain recombines TRBV6-2 or TRBV6-3 with TRBJ2-7; 9 nucleotides align to TRBD2. Germline V gives CDR1 MNHEY, CDR2 SVGEGT. This CDR3 has 15 residues. Losses at the gene ends were 0 bases for V and 6 bases for J; bases not matched to a gene: 6. CDR3 bases read: TGTGCCAGCAGTTACTCACTGGCGGGAGGGTCCGAG. Translated: CASSYSLAGGSE. The full CDR3 sequence reads CASSYSLAGGSEQYF.

This clone was counted many times. The read terminates 3 residues ahead of where the CDR3 ends, so the germline J gene completes it. The chain has TRBV12-3 or TRBV12-4 and TRBJ1-5; D call uncertain. V lost 7 bases and J 4 bases, leaving 11 bases between the germline ends. The CDR3 extends over 13 amino acids. Incomplete CDR3 DNA: TGTGCCAGCACCCAGACACCGAATCAGCCC. This gives the protein CASTQTPNQP. The entire CDR3 protein is CASTQTPNQPQHF.

This clone was observed many times. The CDR3 is cut off 3 residues early in the read; its end comes from the germline J gene. The chain has TRBV10-1 and TRBJ2-3; TRBD1 aligns across 7 bases. After removal of 2 bases from V and 1 base from J, the junction contained 9 bases not matched to a gene. The CDR3 contains 17 residues. The germline V gene has CDR1 WNHNN and CDR2 SYGVQD (reference sequence). The CDR3 reads CASSEVRPGGGTDTQYF. CDR3 DNA, as far as it was read: TGCGCCAGCAGTGAGGTCCGGCCAGGGGGTGGCACAGATACG.

This clone was recorded at least ten times. Coverage ceases 3 residues before the CDR3 finishes, and the germline J gene fills in the end. The J gene is TRBJ1-5, the V gene TRBV28; TRBD1 matches at 7 bases. V trimming: 6 bases; J trimming: 6 bases; junction bases outside the gene matches: 17. The CDR3 is 17 amino acids. Germline loops: CDR1 MDHEN, CDR2 SYDVKM. The covered CDR3 bases are TGTGCCAGCAGCTCCCGTATAAAGGGGACAGTCCTTCAGCCC. Amino acids: CASSSRIKGTVLQP. The complete CDR3 sequence is CASSSRIKGTVLQPQHF.

This clone has a count of ten or more. The CDR3 end lies 3 residues beyond the end of the read and is filled in from the germline J gene. V is TRBV30 and J is TRBJ1-6, with D possibly being TRBD1 (5 bases). CDR1 is GTSNPN, CDR2 SVGIG, per germline (reference sequence). CDR3 length equals 14 residues. V lost 1 base, J lost 10 bases, and 14 bases lay in between. The CDR3 spells CAWSATAGNSPLHF. The DNA read from the CDR3 is TGTGCCTGGAGTGCGACTGCAGGGAACTCACCC.

This clone showed up many times. From the germline J gene comes the end of the CDR3, since the read stops 3 residues before it. The rearrangement uses TRBV19 and TRBJ1-2, with 11 bases lining up with TRBD1. V gave up 9 bases and J gave up 2 bases; unmatched junction bases: 8. CDR1 and CDR2 from the germline V gene are LNHDA and SQIVND (reference sequence). The CDR3 extends over 15 amino acids. CDR3 amino acids: CASVTGTGGNYGYTF. The DNA read from the CDR3 is TGTGCCAGCGTTACAGGGACAGGGGGGAACTATGGC.

As concerns this clone: The read ends 3 residues before the CDR3 terminus; that terminus is restored from the germline J gene. The V call is TRBV20-1, the J call TRBJ1-5; tentative D call: TRBD1 (5 bases). Looked up from germline, CDR1 is DFQATT and CDR2 is SNEGSKA (reference sequence). This CDR3 has 12 residues. The V end lost 7 bases, the J end lost 2 bases, and 9 bases lay between the germline ends. CDR3 in amino acids: CSGQGGNQPQHF. CDR3 DNA (partial): TGCAGTGGGCAGGGCGGCAATCAGCCC.

Note on this clone: The CDR3 is cut off 3 residues early in the read; its end comes from the germline J gene. The V call is TRBV2, the J call TRBJ2-5; D gene ambiguous. Trimming left V 7 bases short and J 5 bases short, with 17 bases between. CDR1 and CDR2 from the germline V gene are SNHLY and FYNNEI. This CDR3 spans 14 amino acids. The sequenced CDR3 bases are TGTGCCAGCATGGATAGTATGGGCAAGGAGACC. As protein: CASMDSMGKET. The full CDR3 sequence reads CASMDSMGKETQYF.

This clone was seen at least ten times. The observed sequence ends 3 residues before the CDR3 terminus, with the missing tail filled in from the germline J gene. This chain uses TRBV30 with TRBJ2-7, with 12 bases matching TRBD2. Trimming at V came to 2 bases and at J to 3 bases, leaving 2 bases not matched to a gene. This CDR3 has 14 residues. Germline V gives CDR1 GTSNPN, CDR2 SVGIG (reference sequence). The sequenced CDR3 bases are TGTGCCTGGAGTCTAGCGGGGGGGGTCTACGAG. This gives the protein CAWSLAGGVYE. The CDR3 as a whole reads CAWSLAGGVYEQYF.

This clone has ten or more counts. The CDR3 goes on 3 residues after the read ends, and that part is filled in from the germline J gene. The V gene is TRBV2, the J gene TRBJ2-7; TRBD2 matches at 8 bases. V shed 2 bases and J 6 bases; nucleotides not matched to a gene: 6. There are 14 residues in the CDR3. CDR1 and CDR2 from the germline V gene are SNHLY and FYNNEI. The CDR3 bases that were read are TGTGCCAGCAGTGAACAGCGGGAGAATGGCGAG. This translates into CASSEQRENGE. The full-length CDR3 reads as CASSEQRENGEQYF.

This clone has at least ten counts. The read is 3 residues too short to cover the CDR3 end, so that end is filled in from the germline J gene. V gene TRBV5-1 combines with J gene TRBJ2-2; the D gene is possibly TRBD1 (5 bases). Germline CDR1 is SGHRS and CDR2 is YFSETQ. Trimming removed 3 bases at V and 1 base at J, with 10 bases between. The CDR3 covers 15 residues. The CDR3 spells CASSSRRENTGELFF. CDR3 bases read: TGCGCCAGCAGCTCGCGCAGGGAGAACACCGGGGAG.

This clone showed up many times. The read ends 3 residues early relative to the CDR3; the germline J gene fills the gap. The V call is TRBV5-6, the J call TRBJ1-2; D gene unclear. The CDR3 is 15 residues long. CDR1 and CDR2 from the germline V gene are SGHDT and YYEEEE. Trimming stripped 3 bases from V and 4 bases from J, with 16 bases between. This chain's CDR3 is CASSSVAVGSYGYTF. CDR3 bases read: TGTGCCAGCAGCTCGGTGGCTGTGGGCTCCTATGGC.

This clone was detected many times. Read sequence stops 3 residues before the CDR3 end, and the germline J gene provides the missing end. The J gene is TRBJ2-7, the V gene TRBV19; D is possibly TRBD1 (5 bases). With 5 bases removed from V and 0 bases from J, the gap between germline ends came to 11 bases. CDR3 length: 14 amino acids. Germline V gives CDR1 LNHDA, CDR2 SQIVND (reference sequence). The CDR3 sequence is CASSLGRDSYEQYF. The sequenced CDR3 bases are TGTGCCAGTAGTTTAGGCAGGGACTCCTACGAG.

Ten or more counts support this clone. Read data end 3 residues before the CDR3 end; the end is taken from the germline J gene. J is TRBJ2-3 and V is TRBV4-1; 7 bases map to TRBD1. Germline loops: CDR1 MGHRA, CDR2 YSYEKL. V was clipped by 1 base and J by 3 bases; unmatched bases: 10. CDR3 length equals 17 residues. CDR3 protein: CASSQVPQGVLTDTQYF. The covered CDR3 bases are TGCGCCAGCAGCCAAGTTCCCCAGGGGGTATTGACAGATACG.

This clone was counted ten times or more. The CDR3 end falls 3 residues outside the read, so it is completed with the germline J gene. The J gene is TRBJ1-3, the V gene TRBV20-1, with TRBD1 matching over 7 bases. The CDR3 runs to 14 residues. Per germline, CDR1 DFQATT and CDR2 SNEGSKA (reference sequence). The ends lost 5 bases at V and 4 bases at J; junction bases unmatched: 8. The covered CDR3 bases are TGCAGTGCTGGAAACAGGGGCTCGGGAAACACC. Its protein product is CSAGNRGSGNT. The entire CDR3 reads CSAGNRGSGNTIYF.

This clone has a count of ten or more. The sequenced fragment ends 3 residues before the CDR3 boundary, so the rest is inferred from the germline J gene. V gene TRBV10-3 combines with J gene TRBJ1-2, with TRBD1 matching 8 bases. This CDR3 spans 14 amino acids. Germline values: CDR1 ENHRY, CDR2 SYGVKD. Germline trimming cut 3 bases from V and 5 bases from J; bases unmatched to any gene: 5. This chain's CDR3 is CAISDRTGTYGYTF. CDR3 DNA, as far as it was read: TGTGCCATCAGTGATCGGACAGGGACTTATGGC.